This entry features one TCR beta chain sequence. These data belong to a study of control samples from healthy donors and cancer patients. The CDR3 sequence is 14 residues long. Trimming at V came to 10 bases and at J to 3 bases, leaving 8 bases not matched to a gene. Germline V gene lookup returns CDR1 SNHLY and CDR2 FYNNEI. Assay used: immunoSEQ multiplex PCR; TCRdb lists only in-frame clones, some missing. Among some 120,000 clones listed, roughly 92% were seen once. Sequences were obtained from PBMCs. The clonotype was recovered from an older man with head and neck cancer. V is TRBV2 and J is TRBJ1-2; TRBD1 aligns across 10 bases. DNA of the CDR3: TGTGCCAACCCTCCCGGGACAGGGGACTATGGCTACACCTTC. The encoded protein is CANPPGTGDYGYTF.